This T cell receptor (beta chain) was profiled in a study of blood T cells in healthy people across ages. Study details: Template switching caught about one barcoded beta molecule for each two T cells. Study-wide findings and caveats: Across the age range, TCR beta diversity per million T cells fell in a roughly linear way. Donors of long life had a larger count of naive CD4+ cells and greater diversity than aged donors.

In this sample, this clonotype turned up a few times. No antigen is known for it. With a J-beta primer mix and a sample-barcoded 5' primer, a second PCR ran about 7 to 12 cycles. The template-switch adaptor was a 5' adaptor with 12 random nucleotides. It tagged each cDNA molecule. TCRdb re-analysed the 5' RACE reads in MiXCR, keeping a single row per CDR3 protein. Here the sample spans about 640,000 distinct CDR3 sequences, 58% being singletons. With 6 bases clipped from V and 4 bases from J, the junction kept 9 bases outside the gene matches. CDR1 and CDR2 from the germline V gene are DFQATT and SNEGSKA (reference sequence). This CDR3 is 14 amino acids long.

The rearrangement joins TRBV20-1 to TRBJ2-5; 9 nucleotides agree with TRBD1. The clonotype was recovered from a man aged 55 to 70 in good health. The sample comprised blood. The CDR3 loop is CSALNRGLVETQYF. CDR3 nucleotide sequence: TGCAGTGCCCTAAACAGGGGGCTGGTAGAGACCCAGTACTTC.